The clone carrying this T cell receptor beta chain was picked up many times. The antigen remains unidentified. RNA served as the template for amplifying TCR beta CDR3 regions. First-round RT-PCR used HTBI primers; second-round multiplex PCR followed. TCRdb itself ran the multiplex PCR reads through MiXCR, one entry per CDR3 protein. Found here are 210,000 or so distinct CDR3 sequences, less than 30% of them singletons; the top ten hold approximately 8.6%. These data belong to a study of Graves' ophthalmopathy and Graves' hyperthyroidism. Other autoimmune diseases, uncontrolled infections, pregnancy or lactation ruled patients out of participation. Someone took the PBMCs out of approximately 9 ml of fresh peripheral blood. General observations from the study: Most expanded thyroid clonotypes above 0.001 frequency also appeared in blood.

Trimming at V came to 6 bases and at J to 3 bases, leaving 11 bases not matched to a gene. CDR3 length: 16 amino acids. Germline assignment: CDR1 MNHEY and CDR2 SMNVEV (reference sequence). Sequenced: peripheral blood. The receptor comes from a man in his forties or fifties with Graves' ophthalmopathy. The chain has TRBV27 and TRBJ2-7; 10 positions match TRBD2. CDR3 sequence: CASSYLSGRGNYEQYF. The CDR3 DNA follows: TGTGCCAGCAGCTACCTCAGCGGGAGGGGAAACTACGAGCAGTACTTC.